This passage covers 23 T cell receptor beta chains from one sample sequenced in a study of Ad26.COV2.S vaccination and SARS-CoV-2 variants. Repertoires were generated with immunoSEQ multiplex PCR, while TCRdb's copy carries only in-frame clones and drops some. The data show about 400,000 clones, around 82% seen once. Treatment denoted: about 20 received Ad26.COV2.S at low or high dose, single or two shots; about 5 received placebo; per-sample allocation not given. It was on day 63 after the first vaccine or placebo injection that samples were taken. The sequences come from peripheral blood, collected in a trial of Ad26.COV2.S vaccine versus placebo. These receptors all come from a person aged 18-60 years who received the Ad26.COV2.S COVID-19 vaccine or a placebo.

This rearrangement joins TRBV19 to TRBJ2-3, with D possibly being TRBD2 (6 bases). In germline, CDR1 is LNHDA, CDR2 SQIVND (reference sequence). V was trimmed by 6 bases and J by 5 bases, leaving 18 bases between them. The CDR3 length is 15 residues. The DNA of the CDR3 is TGTGCCAGTAGCCAAGTGGCGCACGGGGGAGATACGCAGTATTTT. It codes for CASSQVAHGGDTQYF.

CDR3 region: CASRPQTGGVTEAFF. CDR3 sequence (DNA): TGTGCCAGCAGACCCCAGACAGGGGGAGTCACTGAAGCTTTCTTT. The chain is built from TRBV2 and TRBJ1-1, with 9 bases matching TRBD1. This CDR3 region has 15 residues. CDR1 is SNHLY, CDR2 FYNNEI, per germline. V lost 6 bases to trimming and J lost 4 bases; unmatched junction nucleotides: 9.

This chain uses TRBV11-2 with TRBJ2-3, with TRBD2 as a possible D gene (5 bases). This CDR3 has 14 amino acids. Germline loops: CDR1 SGHAT, CDR2 FQNNGV. V lost 3 bases, J lost 2 bases, and 9 bases lay in between. DNA for the CDR3: TGTGCCAGCAGCTTCGGGGTTGTCACAGATACGCAGTATTTT. It translates to CASSFGVVTDTQYF.

This chain links TRBV7-2 with TRBJ2-7; 7 nucleotides align to TRBD1. This CDR3 is built from 14 residues. CDR1 and CDR2 (germline): SGHTA, FQGNSA. V dropped 4 bases and J dropped 2; count of bases not matched to a gene: 5. In DNA form, the CDR3 reads TGTGCCAGCAGCTACAGACAGGGAGCCTACGAGCAGTACTTC. Translation: CASSYRQGAYEQYF.

The rearrangement joins TRBV6-5 to TRBJ1-6; perhaps TRBD1 as D (5 bases). The CDR3 runs 14 residues. The V end was cut by 7 bases, the J end by 9 bases, with 16 bases between. Germline loops: CDR1 MNHEY, CDR2 SVGAGI. CDR3 in amino acids: CASKTDGGGSPLHF. In DNA, the CDR3 is TGTGCCAGCAAGACGGACGGGGGTGGTTCACCCCTCCACTTT.

This clone was detected only once. The V and J genes are TRBV18 and TRBJ2-1, with unresolved D. The V gene's germline CDR1 is KGHSH and CDR2 LQKENI. Trimming left V 3 bases short and J 6 bases short, with 18 bases between. There are 16 residues in the CDR3. In nucleotides, the CDR3 is TGTGCCAGCTCACCCCCCAATTCAGAAAGAGGCAATGAGCAGTTCTTC. Translating gives CASSPPNSERGNEQFF. Using reference TRBV18 and TRBJ2-1 for the parts outside the CDR3, the full variable domain is NAGVMQNPRHLVRRRGQEARLRCSPMKGHSHVYWYRQLPEEGLKFMVYLQKENIIDESGMPKERFSAEFPKEGPSILRIQQVVRGDSAAYFCASSPPNSERGNEQFFGPGTRLTVL.

The chain links TRBV7-9 to TRBJ1-2; D remains ambiguous. CDR1 SEHNR and CDR2 FQNEAQ come from the germline V gene (reference sequence). V dropped 1 base and J dropped 8 bases, with 14 bases sitting between them. The CDR3 is 14 residues long. CDR3 nucleotides: TGTGCCAGCAGCTTAGAGCAAGCGGGTAGCGGCTACACCTTC. It codes for CASSLEQAGSGYTF.

The chain is built from TRBV5-6 and TRBJ2-7, with D possibly TRBD2 on 5 matching bases. With 4 bases removed from V and 4 bases from J, the gap between germline ends came to 9 bases. CDR3 size: 12 residues. Per germline, CDR1 SGHDT and CDR2 YYEEEE. The CDR3 nucleotides are TGTGCCAGCAGCGGAGGTGGGTACGAGCAGTACTTC. Translating gives CASSGGGYEQYF.

The count of this clone is one. The CDR3 protein is CASSMKLVGLAGTQETQYF. CDR3 DNA: TGTGCCAGTAGTATGAAGTTAGTGGGACTAGCGGGGACCCAAGAGACCCAGTACTTC. This chain joins TRBV19 and TRBJ2-5, with 13 bases aligning to TRBD2. Germline CDR1 LNHDA, CDR2 SQIVND (reference sequence). The CDR3 totals 19 residues. J lost 1 base, V lost 3 bases, and 11 bases had no gene match.

This clone was counted between two and nine times. The rearrangement joins TRBV5-3 to TRBJ1-5; TRBD1 might be the D (5 bases). TRBV5-3 is recorded as an ORF, its role being uncertain. V lost 4 bases to trimming and J lost 0 bases, with 17 bases between them. The CDR3 runs to 17 residues. Here the CDR3 reads CARSARGRFYSNQPQHF. The CDR3 DNA follows: TGTGCCAGAAGCGCAAGGGGACGGTTCTATAGCAATCAGCCCCAGCATTTT.

The V and J genes are TRBV27 and TRBJ1-2; TRBD1 might be the D (5 bases). With 8 bases removed from V and 6 bases from J, the gap between germline ends came to 16 bases. Germline V gives CDR1 MNHEY, CDR2 SMNVEV (reference sequence). The CDR3 has 13 amino acids. Here the CDR3 reads CASSGGGIHGYTF. The CDR3 nucleotides are TGTGCCAGCTCCGGGGGGGGGATCCATGGCTACACCTTC.

The chain links TRBV15 to TRBJ2-4, with 11 bases that match TRBD1. The CDR3 runs 16 residues. Germline V gene lookup returns CDR1 LNHNV and CDR2 YYDKDF (reference sequence). V trimming: 1 base; J trimming: 6 bases; junction bases outside the gene matches: 5. The CDR3 DNA is TGTGCCACCAGCAGAGGCACCGGACAGGGGGCAAACATTCAGTACTTC. Amino acid sequence: CATSRGTGQGANIQYF. The full variable domain, completed using reference TRBV15 and TRBJ2-4, is DAMVIQNPRYQVTQFGKPVTLSCSQTLNHNVMYWYQQKSSQAPKLLFHYYDKDFNNEADTPDNFQSRRPNTSFCFLDIRSPGLGDTAMYLCATSRGTGQGANIQYFGAGTRLSVL.

The V call is TRBV7-3, the J call TRBJ1-2, with D possibly being TRBD1 (5 bases). Trimming shortened V by 0 bases and J by 2 bases, and 13 bases separated the two germline ends. The CDR3 has 16 residues. In germline, CDR1 is SGHTA, CDR2 FQGTGA. The CDR3 region has the DNA TGTGCCAGCAGCTTAACTACAGGTCTTCCGAACTATGGCTACACCTTC. It yields the protein CASSLTTGLPNYGYTF.

This chain links TRBV20-1 with TRBJ2-5, with unresolved D. This CDR3 contains 10 residues. The ends were cut back, 6 bases at V and 5 bases at J, with 7 bases in the middle. Germline V gene data show CDR1 as DFQATT and CDR2 as SNEGSKA (reference sequence). The CDR3 DNA is TGCAGTGCCATGAGGGAGACCCAGTACTTC. The encoded protein is CSAMRETQYF.

The rearrangement uses TRBV5-1 and TRBJ2-1, with TRBD2 as a possible D gene (6 bases). Trimming stripped 5 bases from V and 0 bases from J, with 12 bases between. The CDR3 is 15 residues long. Germline V CDR1 and CDR2: SGHRS, YFSETQ. The CDR3 DNA sequence: TGCGCCAGCAGACAAGGACTAAGCTCCTACAATGAGCAGTTCTTC. Translated: CASRQGLSSYNEQFF.

The rearrangement uses TRBV7-2 and TRBJ2-5, with TRBD2 as a possible D gene (5 bases). The CDR3 totals 15 residues. With 1 base removed from V and 5 bases from J, the gap between germline ends came to 14 bases. In germline, CDR1 is SGHTA, CDR2 FQGNSA. As DNA, the CDR3 is TGTGCCAGCAGCTTAGGGGCCACTAGAGGCGAGACCCAGTACTTC. Protein sequence: CASSLGATRGETQYF.

J is TRBJ2-1 and V is TRBV27, with TRBD2 identical over 11 bases. Trimming at V came to 5 bases and at J to 7 bases, leaving 4 bases not matched to a gene. The CDR3 is 14 amino acids. Germline V gives CDR1 MNHEY, CDR2 SMNVEV (reference sequence). The chain's CDR3 is CASSRTSGLNEQFF. The DNA for the CDR3 is TGTGCCAGCAGTAGGACTAGCGGGCTTAATGAGCAGTTCTTC.

The V and J genes are TRBV4-1 and TRBJ2-1; possibly TRBD1 or TRBD2 for D (6 bases each). The CDR3 has 15 residues. Germline CDR1 is MGHRA and CDR2 is YSYEKL. V gave up 7 bases and J gave up 4 bases, with 17 bases separating them. CDR3 sequence: CASTLIGGFYNEQFF. The CDR3 nucleotides read TGCGCCAGCACCCTTATAGGGGGGTTTTACAATGAGCAGTTCTTC.

The J gene is TRBJ2-1, the V gene TRBV29-1, with 7 bases identical to TRBD2. The length of the CDR3 is 12 residues. CDR1 is SQVTM and CDR2 is ANQGSEA in the germline V gene. Unmatched junction bases numbered 3, after V lost 7 bases and J lost 3 bases. This CDR3 is CSGGGGYNEQFF. CDR3 nucleotide sequence: TGCAGCGGCGGGGGTGGCTACAATGAGCAGTTCTTC.

The rearrangement joins TRBV24-1 to TRBJ2-1; D perhaps matches TRBD2 (5 bases). The CDR3 is 12 residues long. V lost 12 bases and J lost 6, with 14 bases in between. Germline V CDR1 and CDR2: KGHDR, SFDVKD. DNA of the CDR3: TGTGCCTCCTTCTCGGGATGCAATGAGCAGTTCTTC. Encoded protein: CASFSGCNEQFF.

The V call is TRBV5-1, the J call TRBJ2-3; TRBD2 might be the D (5 bases). Germline values: CDR1 SGHRS, CDR2 YFSETQ. The V end was cut by 0 bases, the J end by 6 bases, with 11 bases between. The CDR3 is 14 residues long. The CDR3 coding sequence is TGCGCCAGCAGCTTGGGGGAGATCACGGATACGCAGTATTTT. Residues: CASSLGEITDTQYF.

This chain connects TRBV13 to TRBJ2-6; D gene ambiguous. CDR1 is PRHDT and CDR2 is FYEKMQ in the germline V gene (reference sequence). The CDR3 totals 14 residues. V was cut by 5 bases and J by 3 bases, with 8 bases left in between. The CDR3 DNA sequence: TGTGCCAGCAGCGAGGTGGTTGGGGCCAACGTCCTGACTTTC. Translating it yields CASSEVVGANVLTF.

The chain uses TRBV4-1 and TRBJ1-1; D perhaps matches TRBD1 (5 bases). This CDR3 contains 13 residues. V lost 4 bases and J 6 bases, leaving 12 bases between the germline ends. The V gene's germline CDR1 is MGHRA and CDR2 YSYEKL. This chain's CDR3 is CASSLVGLAEAFF. CDR3 coding DNA: TGCGCCAGCAGCCTCGTGGGGCTCGCTGAAGCTTTCTTT.